This entry lists 17 T cell receptor beta chains sequenced from one sample in a study of cytomegalovirus exposure and HLA in healthy donors. Researchers ran the PCR with 60 Vbeta and 13 Jbeta primers. The assay was immunoSEQ multiplex PCR, and TCRdb's table has in-frame clones only and misses some. The sample lists tens of thousands of clones; approximately 72% were seen once. The specimen sequenced was PBMCs. Receptor source: a man aged 30 to 45 in good health and CMV-seropositive.

The V call is TRBV19, the J call TRBJ1-2, with D tentatively TRBD1 (5 bases). Germline values: CDR1 LNHDA, CDR2 SQIVND (reference sequence). V was pared by 9 bases and J by 6 bases, with 11 bases between. The CDR3 contains 11 residues. CDR3 loop: CASAQDNGYTF. The CDR3 DNA is TGTGCCAGCGCCCAGGACAATGGCTACACCTTC.

The chain links TRBV4-2 to TRBJ1-4; D gene unclear. The CDR3 length is 15 residues. V was cut by 2 bases and J by 3 bases, with 10 bases left in between. Germline CDR1 LGHNA, CDR2 YNFKEQ. CDR3 nucleotide sequence: TGTGCCAGCAGCCAAATTTCCGGGGCTAATGAAAAACTGTTTTTT. Translation gives CASSQISGANEKLFF.

This chain uses TRBV6-1 with TRBJ1-2; the match to TRBD1 covers 11 bases. Germline V gene lookup returns CDR1 MNHNS and CDR2 SASEGT. CDR3 length equals 15 residues. The V segment lost 5 bases and the J segment 4 bases; nucleotides outside the gene matches: 6. CDR3 bases: TGTGCCAGCAGTCCCCCCGGGACAGGGGGCTATGGCTACACCTTC. This sequence encodes CASSPPGTGGYGYTF.

The chain employs TRBV4-3 and TRBJ2-3; possible D gene TRBD2, 5 bases. The CDR3 length is 16 residues. Germline CDR1 LGHNA, CDR2 YSLEER. Trimming left V 1 base short and J 2 bases short, with 13 bases between. The CDR3 region is CASSQVTSTYTDTQYF. DNA for the CDR3: TGCGCCAGCAGCCAAGTAACTAGTACCTACACAGATACGCAGTATTTT.

In this sample, this clone turned up once. The DNA of the CDR3 is TGTGCCACCAGTCCCGGGACAGGAGATTCACCCCTCCACTTT. Translated: CATSPGTGDSPLHF. This chain links TRBV15 with TRBJ1-6; TRBD1 agrees at 8 bases. The CDR3 is 14 residues long. The V gene's germline CDR1 is LNHNV and CDR2 YYDKDF (reference sequence). The V segment lost 6 bases and the J segment 8 bases; nucleotides outside the gene matches: 6.

This clone was counted between two and nine times. CDR3 sequence reads: CASSQDRGQGANEKLFF. CDR3 DNA sequence: TGCGCCAGCAGCCAAGATCGAGGACAGGGAGCGAATGAAAAACTGTTTTTT. The genes are TRBV4-1 and TRBJ1-4; the match to TRBD1 covers 8 bases. Losses at the gene ends were 0 bases for V and 5 bases for J; bases not matched to a gene: 8. The CDR3 covers 17 residues. The germline V gene has CDR1 MGHRA and CDR2 YSYEKL.

In its sample, this clone was seen once. This chain uses TRBV27 with TRBJ2-7, with D perhaps TRBD2 (6 bases). Per germline, CDR1 MNHEY and CDR2 SMNVEV (reference sequence). V was trimmed by 3 bases and J by 3 bases, leaving 12 bases between them. The CDR3 is made up of 14 amino acids. Here the CDR3 DNA reads TGTGCCAGCAGTTTCGCGGGGCCAGGCTACGAGCAGTACTTC. Translated: CASSFAGPGYEQYF.

The chain employs TRBV5-1 and TRBJ1-1; D remains unclear. The CDR3 has 12 residues. Germline V gene sequence: CDR1 SGHRS, CDR2 YFSETQ. V lost 5 bases and J lost 4, with 9 bases in between. The CDR3 sequence is CASRDSSTEAFF. CDR3 nucleotides: TGCGCCAGCAGAGACTCAAGCACTGAAGCTTTCTTT.

CDR3 bases: TGCAGCGTTGATGAGTGGGGCTCGGACAAAAACATTCAGTACTTC. It codes for CSVDEWGSDKNIQYF. This chain joins TRBV29-1 and TRBJ2-4, with D tentatively TRBD1 (5 bases). The germline V gene encodes CDR1 SQVTM and CDR2 ANQGSEA. The CDR3 is 15 residues long. The V gene lost 3 bases and the J gene lost 3 bases, with 15 bases spanning the gap.

V and J are TRBV7-2 and TRBJ2-2; TRBD1 agrees at 8 bases. From germline, CDR1 is SGHTA and CDR2 FQGNSA. The CDR3 covers 13 residues. The V and J ends lost 3 bases and 7 bases, in that order; junction bases with no gene match: 1. The chain's CDR3 is CASSFGTGGELFF. The CDR3 coding sequence is TGTGCCAGCAGCTTCGGGACAGGCGGGGAGCTGTTTTTT.

This chain links TRBV20-1 with TRBJ1-2; no clear D gene. The CDR3 covers 11 residues. With 6 bases removed from V and 4 bases from J, the gap between germline ends came to 9 bases. The V gene's germline CDR1 is DFQATT and CDR2 SNEGSKA (reference sequence). In DNA form, the CDR3 reads TGCAGTGCCCCCCGAGGCTATGGCTACACCTTC. Encoded protein: CSAPRGYGYTF.

The chain combines TRBV6-5 with TRBJ1-4, with unresolved D. Looked up from germline, CDR1 is MNHEY and CDR2 is SVGAGI. V dropped 6 bases and J dropped 5 bases, with 13 bases sitting between them. The CDR3 is 14 residues long. For the CDR3, the DNA is TGTGCCAGCAGCATCGGGTCGGTCAATGAAAAACTGTTTTTT. This encodes CASSIGSVNEKLFF.

This chain links TRBV6-5 with TRBJ2-3, with 7 bases identical to TRBD1. The CDR3 loop spans 15 amino acids. Trimming at V came to 2 bases and at J to 3 bases, leaving 5 bases not matched to a gene. Germline CDR1 reads MNHEY; CDR2 reads SVGAGI. The CDR3 bases are TGTGCCAGCAGTTACCTGGGACAGTTAACAGATACGCAGTATTTT. This encodes CASSYLGQLTDTQYF.

V gene TRBV29-1 combines with J gene TRBJ1-2, with no clear D. V lost 0 bases and J 5 bases, leaving 10 bases between the germline ends. CDR1 and CDR2 from the germline V gene are SQVTM and ANQGSEA. The CDR3 is 13 residues long. The CDR3 sequence is CSVEDLREYGYTF. The CDR3, as DNA: TGCAGCGTTGAAGATCTGAGGGAGTATGGCTACACCTTC.

The V and J genes are TRBV2 and TRBJ1-4; D unclear. The CDR3 contains 17 residues. Trimming took off 4 bases at V and 4 bases at J, with 19 bases between the two ends. The germline gives CDR1 SNHLY, CDR2 FYNNEI. CDR3 region: CASSGFGPRQINEKLFF. The CDR3 nucleotides read TGTGCCAGCAGTGGGTTCGGTCCCCGACAAATTAATGAAAAACTGTTTTTT.

The chain recombines TRBV7-9 with TRBJ2-1; 11 nucleotides align to TRBD2. The CDR3 extends over 14 amino acids. Germline V gives CDR1 SEHNR, CDR2 FQNEAQ (reference sequence). J was trimmed by 0 bases and V by 10 bases; bases with no gene match: 2. The CDR3 region is CATTSGDSYNEQFF. The CDR3 DNA follows: TGTGCCACGACTAGCGGGGACTCCTACAATGAGCAGTTCTTC.

The chain combines TRBV9 with TRBJ1-4; weak D call: TRBD1 (6 bases). The CDR3 sequence is 15 residues long. Germline values: CDR1 SGDLS, CDR2 YYNGEE. V lost 3 bases to trimming and J lost 0 bases, with 9 bases between them. CDR3 loop: CASSEGHATNEKLFF. CDR3 coding DNA: TGTGCCAGCAGCGAGGGACACGCAACTAATGAAAAACTGTTTTTT.